Described below is a single T cell receptor (beta chain) sequence and its context. Per the original data handling: Estimated nucleated cell counts came from reference gene primer amplification. Produced via immunoSEQ multiplex PCR; TCRdb's table is partial and in-frame only. That table furnishes V, J and clone size, whereas the DNA furnished D and trimming. Seen here are fewer than 200,000 clones, roughly 76% observed once, and the top ten hold approximately 12%. Looked up from germline, CDR1 is LNHDA and CDR2 is SQIVND (reference sequence). CDR3 size: 14 residues. V lost 6 bases and J lost 3, with 14 bases in between. The sample originates from a study of blood T cell repertoires in COVID-19.

This TCR came from a woman older than 75 with COVID-19, enrolled during active disease. V usage is TRBV19 and J usage is TRBJ1-1, with D maybe TRBD1 (6 bases). Material: peripheral blood. CDR3 sequence reads: CASSASGEHTEAFF. The CDR3 DNA reads as TGTGCCAGTAGCGCTTCAGGGGAGCACACTGAAGCTTTCTTT.